The entry below describes one T cell receptor (beta chain). This receptor's antigen is unknown. The record has no base qualities; no much larger clone is one base away. This sample is part of a study of shared clonotypes between healthy human individuals (TCRdb year 2020). As for the study more broadly: Three men and two women, aged 18 to 49 years, made up the cohort. Per donor, three plates each were used for CD4 naive and CD4 memory, two for CD8 naive, and one for CD8 memory. Libraries were prepared and TCR repertoires were sequenced by different laboratories using diverse techniques, in order to increase sequencing depth and limit assay-specific biases. Each donor's leukapheresis produced roughly between roughly 0.94 and 9.5 billion PBMCs. Blood TCR repertoires of a handful of healthy adults were deeply sequenced to estimate repertoire size and the extent of clonotype sharing between individuals.

Relative to germline, V is 4 bases shorter and J is 2 bases shorter, with 13 bases between their ends. The germline V gene (reference sequence) specifies SEHNR as CDR1 and FQNEAQ as CDR2. From its cysteine to its phenylalanine, the CDR3 spans 15 amino acids. Only the CDR3 part of the read is kept: 45 bases, read in frame from the first base. Using the deep immunoSEQ assay, TCR CDR3 regions were amplified from genomic DNA by multiplex PCR. For each cell subset, the extracted genomic DNA was distributed evenly across all wells of several immunoSEQ 96-well plates, and each plate served as one replicate. Each replicate PCR for sorted subsets received approximately 200 ng genomic DNA, equal to tens of thousands of T cell genomes. Purified libraries were measured with a Qubit 3.0 fluorometer, size-checked on a Bioanalyzer 2100, and measured again with the KAPA Library Quantification kit. Each immunoSEQ 96-well plate was sequenced on its own single-read 150-cycle Illumina NextSeq 550 flow cell. The source study handled its data this way. Because only junctional sequences without quality scores were contained in the immunoSEQ output, filtering matching that applied to full-length reads could not be performed. Sequences were annotated with PyIR, a Python wrapper for IgBLAST v1.9, and V/J genes and CDR3 were assigned using IMGT germline references. Reads were removed for weak V/J assignments (E-value above 1e-6), missing CDR3, stop codons, out-of-frame junctions, or ambiguous translated residues. V3J clonotypes were defined as sequences sharing an identical inferred V gene, J gene, and CDR3 amino acid sequence. To compute the percentage overlap between repertoires, the number of shared unique clonotypes was divided by the size of the smaller repertoire. RTK rarefaction, the Chao1 estimator, and Recon v2.1 estimates of unobserved clonotypes were used to assess repertoire richness. OLGA was used to compute generation probabilities for all TCRbeta clonotypes that the gDNA method yielded from a handful of donors. Here the immuneACCESS table is served through TCRdb, limited to in-frame sequences with V and J called. Missing clones are a known gap in these copies; in checked studies unresolved V genes cover under half, and the rest lacks a known reason. V and J calls and clone size are copied from that table; D and trimming were computed from the DNA. The table for this sample lists roughly 2.4 million clones; approximately 95% of them were counted only once. The ten largest clones take up roughly 0.13% of the sample.

The donors were healthy, HIV-negative adults who had no recently reported acute infections or vaccinations. Only Caucasian adults living in Nashville, Tennessee, USA were represented among the donors. CD4+ T cells were enriched by magnetic negative selection, after which naive cells were positively selected on CD45RA and the negative fraction was taken as the memory subset. After blood collection by leukapheresis, PBMCs were isolated using Ficoll-Histopaque density gradient centrifugation and then cryopreserved in the vapor phase of liquid nitrogen. Purity and quantity of every magnetically sorted T cell population were checked by analytical flow cytometry. Each sorted fraction had its genomic DNA isolated and then quantified by UV absorbance on a Nanodrop 2000c. Findings and caveats that apply to the study as a whole: Sampling was restricted to blood, and TCR repertoires in tissue are likely to differ from TCR repertoires in blood. Pairwise subsampling led to the expectation that sequencing depth would affect the degree of clonotype sharing among donors. Even with the large sequencing depth, rarefaction of the sorted-subset datasets indicated that sequencing was incomplete. The small number of donors limited the genetic and exposure-history diversity represented. When a few donors were compared, the shared fraction of clonotypes was 5% to 6.5% for naive CD4, around 4% for naive CD8, roughly 2.3% for memory CD4, and 0.35% to 0.4% for memory CD8. Estimated clonotype richness was generally larger for naive than for memory subsets. Clonotypes shared by all four sorted-subset donors showed higher generation probabilities than non-shared clonotypes.

The sequenced sample was naive CD4+ T cells sorted from blood. The cell subset or site label on this specimen signifies: CD45RA+ positively selected. Recombination joined TRBV7-9 with TRBJ2-3; the D gene is perhaps TRBD1, on 6 matching bases. This receptor was taken from a man younger than 35 in good health. The CDR3 protein is CASSYYRANTDTQYF. The DNA reads as follows: TGTGCCAGCAGCTACTACAGGGCTAACACAGATACGCAGTATTTT.